This paragraph covers one TCR beta chain sequence. There is no known antigen for this receptor. No base-level quality is on record; no much larger clone is a single base apart. Trimming removed 1 base from V and 2 bases from J; the gene matches leave 3 bases unexplained. Its CDR3 holds 15 amino acids, cysteine through phenylalanine. The CDR3 DNA has 45 bases and is translated from base 1. Taken from the germline V gene, the CDR1 and CDR2 loops are SGHVS and FNYEAQ. The 35 to 40 donors, aged 6 to 90 years, were systemically healthy Caucasian individuals from Russia. Each donor gave about 9.8 milliliters of peripheral blood, drawn into EDTA-treated Vacutainer tubes. Ficoll-Paque density-gradient centrifugation was used to isolate PBMCs, with at least 6.5 million per sample. Total RNA was extracted from PBMCs with Trizol reagent, with at least 5.5 micrograms obtained per sample. The percentages of naive CD45RAhigh/CD27high T cells were determined by flow cytometry on a PBMC aliquot from every donor.

This entry comes from a study of blood T cells in healthy people across ages (dated by TCRdb to 2014 to 2015). A note on the overall study: In model experiments, template switching captured about one uniquely barcoded TCR beta cDNA molecule for every two T cells. To track age-related changes in TCR beta repertoire diversity, the study relied on deep sequencing normalized with unique cDNA molecular identifiers. The study analyzed two additional independent replicas of 1 million unique cDNA reads from the same blood draw for two donors, one aged 18 to 29 and one aged 80 or older. To avoid experimental bias, donors of different ages were distributed randomly across sequencing lanes. Donors were grouped into four age groups: young (average about 15 years), middle-aged (approximately 41), aged (around 66) and long-lived (approximately 82).

Library method: 5' RACE. Sequencing used an Illumina HiSeq 2500. A second 7 to 11 cycle PCR used a sample-barcoded 5' primer and a J-beta primer mix. A template-switch 5' adaptor carrying 12 random nucleotides introduced a unique molecular identifier onto each TCR beta cDNA molecule. At least 3 million CDR3-containing paired-end reads were obtained from each sample. All of the RNA was converted into first-strand cDNA using the Mint cDNA synthesis kit, with a TRBC-specific oligonucleotide serving as the primer. All cDNA was treated with uracil-DNA glycosylase and then went through a first 18-cycle PCR with the universal primers M1SS and BC2_uni_R. The paper's processing steps were these. Normalization of each sample was performed by random selection of 1 million high-quality reads, each carrying a distinct molecular identifier. Instead of being binned into consensus sequences, reads with shared molecular identifiers were discarded. CDR3 identification, clonotype clustering and error correction used MiTCR with a Q25 quality threshold and the strictest error-elimination algorithm. A nonparametric unseen species model with Euler transformation was used to estimate lower-bound total TCR beta diversity. The raw public data were reprocessed by TCRdb itself: fastp quality trimming at Q25, MiXCR clonotype calling, in-frame beta chains only. Identical CDR3 proteins give one entry, which carries the most common genes and DNA. TCRdb's processing, not the study's, gives the V and J calls here. This sample gives roughly 700,000 distinct CDR3 sequences in total; around 45% of them show up just once. 30% to 40% of the sample belongs to the ten largest clones.

Findings and caveats that apply to the study as a whole: Bulk unsorted PBMC profiling prevented conclusive comparison of naive and antigen-experienced compartments. A strong correlation was found between observed TCR beta diversity and the percentage of naive T cells measured by flow cytometry. Compared with the aged group, the long-lived group had more naive CD4+ T cells, fewer expanded clones and increased TCR diversity, suggesting age selection. Because the CMV infection status of the donors was unknown, age-related changes in expanded clonotypes may potentially have been confounded. Total diversity estimates from one million sequenced T cells were considered lower bounds and underestimates. Observed TCR beta diversity per million T cells fell roughly linearly with age, and a significant reduction was already apparent by age roughly 40.

The TCR sequence derives from a woman aged 60-75 years in good health. The sequence links TRBV7-6 to TRBJ2-7; TRBD2 matches 9 bases in the middle. The sample taken for sequencing was blood. The DNA is as follows: TGTGCCAGCAGCTTAGTAGCGGGGGAAGCCTACGAGCAGTACTTC. Translated, it gives CASSLVAGEAYEQYF.